Presented here are 19 T cell receptor beta chains from one specimen sequenced in a study of post-analysis software for immune sequencing data. TCR beta cDNA libraries included unique molecular identifiers. TCRdb re-called the PCR reads with MiXCR, one entry per CDR3 protein. The data hold about 820,000 distinct CDR3 sequences, with roughly 50% observed a single time. No antigen is known for these receptors. Overall study findings and caveats: Controls showed lower frequencies than patients for a few TRBV segments, and TRBV5-6, TRBV5-1 and TRBV20-1 were among these.

Input material: blood. The receptors shown here come from a girl aged 10 to 17 with multiple sclerosis.

The chain couples TRBV12-3 or TRBV12-4 to TRBJ1-2, with 11 bases matching TRBD1. This CDR3 contains 17 residues. The junction had 14 bases not matched to a gene; V was cut back by 8 bases and J by 3 bases. The CDR3 loop reads CASRPTDRGRLHYGYTF. DNA of the CDR3: TGTGCCAGCCGTCCCACGGACAGGGGGCGCTTACACTATGGCTACACCTTC.

The V gene is TRBV7-2, the J gene TRBJ1-2; tentatively, D is TRBD1 (5 bases). The V and J ends lost 4 bases and 8 bases respectively, with 14 bases between them. Germline V gives CDR1 SGHTA, CDR2 FQGNSA. The CDR3 covers 13 residues. CDR3 residues: CASSSEIGDGYTF. In nucleotides, the CDR3 is TGTGCCAGCAGCTCGGAGATCGGGGACGGCTACACCTTC.

The genes are TRBV20-1 and TRBJ2-2, with TRBD2 matching over 7 bases. Germline assignment: CDR1 DFQATT and CDR2 SNEGSKA (reference sequence). The V gene end was trimmed by 6 bases and the J gene end by 6 bases; junction bases not matched to a gene: 10. This CDR3 contains 14 residues. CDR3 loop: CSATGGGRSGELFF. Here the CDR3 DNA reads TGCAGTGCAACCGGCGGGGGACGGTCCGGGGAGCTGTTTTTT.

The J gene is TRBJ1-2, the V gene TRBV20-1; 8 bases are shared with TRBD1. V lost 4 bases and J lost 4; bases outside the gene matches: 17. CDR1 DFQATT and CDR2 SNEGSKA come from the germline V gene (reference sequence). The CDR3 has 17 amino acids. The CDR3 region is CSAIPLGMTGVFYGYTF. The CDR3 DNA follows: TGCAGTGCTATCCCCTTGGGGATGACAGGGGTCTTCTATGGCTACACCTTC.

This clonotype was detected ten times or more. The gene calls are TRBV12-3 or TRBV12-4 and TRBJ2-3; D might be TRBD1 or TRBD2, each matching 6 bases. This CDR3 is 14 amino acids long. V was pared by 5 bases and J by 6 bases, with 15 bases between. The DNA for the CDR3 is TGTGCCAGCAGTCAATTTGGGGGGCAGGATACGCAGTATTTT. Protein: CASSQFGGQDTQYF.

The V and J genes are TRBV29-1 and TRBJ1-2; 10 bases line up with TRBD1. This CDR3 is built from 11 residues. Germline V CDR1 and CDR2: SQVTM, ANQGSEA. Trimming cost V 7 bases and J 7 bases; bases outside gene matches: 3. CDR3 residues: CSAGQGGGYTF. CDR3 coding DNA: TGCAGCGCCGGACAGGGGGGTGGCTACACCTTC.

The rearrangement uses TRBV18 and TRBJ2-5; D is tentatively TRBD1 or TRBD2 (5 bases each). The CDR3 spans 16 residues. Between the trimmed V and J ends, which lost 2 bases and 1 base, there was a span of 14 bases. Germline lookup yields CDR1 KGHSH and CDR2 LQKENI. CDR3 amino acids: CASSPITGPIQETQYF. The CDR3, as DNA: TGTGCCAGCTCACCAATAACGGGACCCATCCAAGAGACCCAGTACTTC.

V usage is TRBV10-3 and J usage is TRBJ2-1, with 9 bases matching TRBD1. With V trimmed by 4 bases and J by 6 bases, 7 bases remained unmatched. The CDR3 extends over 15 amino acids. Germline V lookup: CDR1 ENHRY, CDR2 SYGVKD. The CDR3 sequence: CAISGRDRDRNEQFF. The CDR3, as DNA: TGTGCCATCAGTGGCCGGGACAGGGACCGCAATGAGCAGTTCTTC.

V gene TRBV7-2 combines with J gene TRBJ2-7; D gene unclear. The CDR3 spans 14 residues. CDR1 SGHTA and CDR2 FQGNSA come from the germline V gene. V was clipped by 5 bases and J by 2 bases, with 13 bases between them. The CDR3 bases are TGTGCCAGCAGCCTCGATCTTTGGACCTACGAGCAGTACTTC. It codes for CASSLDLWTYEQYF.

The genes are TRBV29-1 and TRBJ2-1; D perhaps matches TRBD2 (5 bases). The CDR3 consists of 10 residues. With 6 bases removed from V and 8 bases from J, the gap between germline ends came to 8 bases. In germline, CDR1 is SQVTM, CDR2 ANQGSEA. CDR3 amino acids: CSVSGYEQFF. CDR3 sequence (DNA): TGCAGCGTCAGCGGCTATGAGCAGTTCTTC.

The V call is TRBV10-2, the J call TRBJ2-4; D possibly corresponds to TRBD1 (6 bases). The end of the DNA is better explained by TRBJ2-7, so the J call may be wrong. Germline loops: CDR1 WSHSY, CDR2 SAAADI. CDR3 size: 14 residues. CDR3 loop: CASSLQGNLNEQYF. The CDR3 coding sequence is TGCGCCAGCAGCCTACAGGGTAATTTGAACGAGCAGTACTTC.

In its sample, this clonotype was seen a few times. The gene calls are TRBV12-3 or TRBV12-4 and TRBJ1-2; TRBD1 is a possible D gene (6 bases). V lost 6 bases and J lost 9, with 14 bases in between. This CDR3 spans 12 amino acids. The CDR3 nucleotides read TGTGCCAGCAGCAACAGGGTCGTGAGCTACACCTTC. Translating it yields CASSNRVVSYTF.

The V and J genes are TRBV7-6 and TRBJ2-4; 8 bases are shared with TRBD2. The J call could be wrong; TRBJ2-7 is a better fit for the DNA end. Looked up from germline, CDR1 is SGHVS and CDR2 is FNYEAQ. The CDR3 consists of 15 residues. The CDR3 protein is CASSPPGLVLYEQYF. The CDR3 nucleotides are TGTGCCAGCAGCCCGCCGGGACTAGTCCTCTACGAGCAGTACTTC.

This clonotype was picked up one time. This sequence joins TRBV5-1 and TRBJ2-3; possibly TRBD1 or TRBD2 for D (5 bases each). Germline CDR1 is SGHRS and CDR2 is YFSETQ. The ends were cut back, 6 bases at V and 0 bases at J, with 23 bases in the middle. CDR3 length equals 18 residues. The CDR3, as DNA: TGCGCCAGCAACTACAACAATCGGGGCGGAGCTAGCACAGATACGCAGTATTTT. This sequence encodes CASNYNNRGGASTDTQYF.

This chain uses TRBV12-3 or TRBV12-4 with TRBJ1-2; 8 nucleotides match TRBD1. Trimming took 6 bases from V and 9 from J; bases not matched to a gene: 12. The CDR3 consists of 14 residues. The CDR3 sequence: CASSLKSWTGRYTF. In nucleotides, the CDR3 is TGTGCCAGCAGCCTCAAATCCTGGACAGGGCGCTACACCTTC.

The rearrangement joins TRBV7-6 to TRBJ2-7, with a possible D match to TRBD1 (5 bases). The CDR3 has 14 amino acids. V was shortened by 4 bases and J by 0 bases, with 10 bases between the two germline ends. In germline, CDR1 is SGHVS, CDR2 FNYEAQ. The CDR3 DNA reads as TGTGCCAGCAGCTGGGGCCGAGGCTCCTACGAGCAGTACTTC. Its translation is CASSWGRGSYEQYF.

This clonotype has only a few counts. The chain couples TRBV29-1 to TRBJ2-7, with D perhaps TRBD1 (5 bases). Between the trimmed V and J ends, which lost 7 bases and 1 base, there was a span of 14 bases. This CDR3 has 13 residues. Per germline, CDR1 SQVTM and CDR2 ANQGSEA. CDR3 in DNA: TGCAGCGGCAGCCAGGGCCTGTCCTACGAGCAGTACTTC. It yields the protein CSGSQGLSYEQYF.

CDR3 bases: TGCAGTGCTAGTCTCACAGGGGGTGGCGGCTACACCTTC. It codes for CSASLTGGGGYTF. The chain links TRBV20-1 to TRBJ1-2; the match to TRBD1 covers 8 bases. The CDR3 extends over 13 amino acids. The J segment lost 8 bases and the V segment lost 3 bases, leaving 8 bases of the junction unmatched. CDR1 and CDR2 (germline): DFQATT, SNEGSKA (reference sequence).

The chain employs TRBV29-1 and TRBJ1-2, with no clear D. The CDR3 totals 12 residues. Germline CDR1 is SQVTM and CDR2 is ANQGSEA. Trimming stripped 0 bases from V and 5 bases from J, with 7 bases between. CDR3 DNA sequence: TGCAGCGTTGAAGATGTGGGGTATGGCTACACCTTC. Amino acids: CSVEDVGYGYTF.